Detailed here is one T cell receptor beta chain. No antigen is known for it. The primer mix had 60 Vbeta and 13 Jbeta primers. Sequenced by immunoSEQ multiplex PCR; TCRdb stores in-frame clones only, minus some. Of some 93,000 clones listed, just under 80% were seen once; the top ten hold about 3.3%. These data are taken from a study of cytomegalovirus exposure and HLA in healthy donors. On the study more broadly: Drawn from HLA-typed donors, around 85 million unique TCRs were held in an early data release. Study-level points and caveats: Using a false discovery rate of 0.05, a later analysis showed that 16,951 TCR beta sequences were associated with HLA alleles. TCR beta chains numbering approximately 150 were designated cytomegalovirus-associated.

The germline CDR1 and CDR2 sequences are KGHSH and LQKENI. The length of the CDR3 is 13 residues. V was shortened by 2 bases and J by 1 base, with 5 bases between the two germline ends. The receptor was derived from a woman aged 40 to 49 in good health and CMV-seronegative. J is TRBJ1-1 and V is TRBV18; D gene uncertain. Sample: PBMCs. Written as DNA, the CDR3 is TGTGCCAGCTCACCAGTATGGAACACTGAAGCTTTCTTT. This sequence encodes CASSPVWNTEAFF.